This TCR beta chain is from a study of T cells in localized non-small cell lung cancer. Findings of the study overall: Uninvolved adjacent lung had higher T cell clonality than tumor and all other tissues.

Comment on this clone: Its antigen is unknown.

Germline loops: CDR1 SGDLS, CDR2 YYNGEE. The CDR3 covers 14 residues. Germline trimming cut 4 bases from V and 2 bases from J; bases unmatched to any gene: 1. TCRdb keeps only in-frame clones here, not all; method: immunoSEQ multiplex PCR. The sample lists tens of thousands of clones, 70% to 90% seen once, with approximately 22% in the top ten. This TCR came from a man aged 40 to 75 with stage I squamous cell lung carcinoma. Sequencing was performed on peripheral blood, taken before any cancer treatment. V gene TRBV9 combines with J gene TRBJ1-4, with 8 bases matching TRBD1. Here the CDR3 DNA reads TGTGCCAGCAGCAGACAGGGGACTAATGAAAAACTGTTTTTT. Encoded protein: CASSRQGTNEKLFF.